The 24 T cell receptor beta chains presented below share a single source sample, sequenced in a study of T cells in tuberculosis. The assay was immunoSEQ multiplex PCR, and TCRdb's table has in-frame clones only and misses some. The sample records tens of thousands of clones, approximately 93% being singletons. The sample's time point: new active TB diagnosis, blood taken before or within 7 days of starting treatment. Sequencing was performed on PBMCs, taken at tuberculosis diagnosis. Receptor source: an adult with tuberculosis.

This clone is deemed medium-sized. CDR3 in amino acids: CASGLREDSPLHF. CDR3 bases: TGTGCCAGCGGCCTACGAGAGGATTCACCCCTCCACTTT. V usage is TRBV7-2 and J usage is TRBJ1-6; D unclear. V lost 8 bases and J lost 8, with 13 bases in between. Germline V gene data show CDR1 as SGHTA and CDR2 as FQGNSA. The CDR3 loop spans 13 amino acids.

The chain recombines TRBV7-2 with TRBJ2-5, with D perhaps TRBD2 (6 bases). Germline CDR1 reads SGHTA; CDR2 reads FQGNSA. The CDR3 runs to 16 residues. Trimming removed 2 bases from V and 7 bases from J, with 20 bases in between. CDR3 in amino acids: CASSLNKGTGSRTQYF. CDR3 sequence (DNA): TGTGCCAGCAGCTTAAATAAAGGGACTGGGTCAAGGACCCAGTACTTC. Based on the CDR3 plus reference TRBV7-2 and TRBJ2-5, the full variable domain is GAGVSQSPSNKVTEKGKDVELRCDPISGHTALYWYRQSLGQGLEFLIYFQGNSAPDKSGLPSDRFSAERTGGSVSTLTIQRTQQEDSAVYLCASSLNKGTGSRTQYFGPGTRLLVL.

CDR3 protein: CASSRDGRGTEAFF. The CDR3 DNA follows: TGTGCCAGCAGCCGGGATGGGAGAGGCACTGAAGCTTTCTTT. V usage is TRBV5-6 and J usage is TRBJ1-1; D gene unclear. Germline V gene sequence: CDR1 SGHDT, CDR2 YYEEEE. This CDR3 contains 14 residues. V was cut by 4 bases and J by 4 bases, with 14 bases left in between.

V usage is TRBV5-1 and J usage is TRBJ1-1; possible D gene TRBD1, 6 bases. Trimming took off 4 bases at V and 0 bases at J, with 10 bases between the two ends. Germline lookup yields CDR1 SGHRS and CDR2 YFSETQ. This CDR3 has 14 amino acids. The CDR3 coding sequence is TGCGCCAGCAGCCCGGACAGCGTGAACACTGAAGCTTTCTTT. This encodes CASSPDSVNTEAFF.

J is TRBJ1-3 and V is TRBV7-9, with 7 bases matching TRBD1. The CDR3 spans 17 residues. Per germline, CDR1 SEHNR and CDR2 FQNEAQ (reference sequence). Trimming at V came to 5 bases and at J to 2 bases, leaving 12 bases not matched to a gene. The DNA of the CDR3 is TGTGCCAGCAGCCTTGCGCAGGGGGTAGCCCCTGGAAACACCATATATTTT. Translated: CASSLAQGVAPGNTIYF.

The chain's CDR3 is CAWSPTNNQPQHF. Written as DNA, the CDR3 is TGTGCCTGGAGTCCTACTAATAATCAGCCCCAGCATTTT. The chain carries TRBV30 and TRBJ1-5; D is ambiguous. CDR1 is GTSNPN and CDR2 is SVGIG in the germline V gene (reference sequence). Trimming took off 2 bases at V and 4 bases at J, with 9 bases between the two ends. This CDR3 has 13 amino acids.

The V gene is TRBV7-9, the J gene TRBJ1-3; D is perhaps TRBD1 (6 bases). The CDR3 is made up of 16 amino acids. Germline V CDR1 and CDR2: SEHNR, FQNEAQ (reference sequence). V lost 5 bases, J lost 0 bases, and 14 bases lay in between. CDR3 in amino acids: CASSTGIQGSGNTIYF. The CDR3, as DNA: TGTGCCAGCAGCACCGGTATACAGGGCTCTGGAAACACCATATATTTT.

V gene TRBV19 combines with J gene TRBJ1-5; D might be TRBD1 (6 bases). Germline lookup yields CDR1 LNHDA and CDR2 SQIVND (reference sequence). V shed 7 bases and J shed 4 bases, with 14 bases lying between them. This CDR3 has 14 residues. In nucleotides, the CDR3 is TGTGCCAGTACCCACCGGGACACGAATCAGCCCCAGCATTTT. It specifies CASTHRDTNQPQHF.

The chain has TRBV19 and TRBJ1-2; 12 nucleotides match TRBD1. V gave up 7 bases and J gave up 5 bases; unmatched junction bases: 8. The CDR3 has 15 amino acids. Germline V gives CDR1 LNHDA, CDR2 SQIVND (reference sequence). The CDR3 nucleotides read TGTGCCAGTATGACCGGGACAGGGGGCGCATATGGCTACACCTTC. This gives the protein CASMTGTGGAYGYTF.

The J gene is TRBJ2-2, the V gene TRBV2, with 11 bases identical to TRBD2. Germline values: CDR1 SNHLY, CDR2 FYNNEI. The CDR3 is 17 amino acids. V was pared by 5 bases and J by 0 bases, with 5 bases of the junction left unmatched. CDR3 protein: CASSQRGLAANTGELFF. Here the CDR3 DNA reads TGTGCCAGCAGTCAACGGGGACTAGCGGCGAACACCGGGGAGCTGTTTTTT.

The chain has TRBV6-4 and TRBJ2-6; possibly TRBD1 for D (6 bases). The CDR3 is 16 residues long. Germline loops: CDR1 MRHNA, CDR2 SNTAGT. V was clipped by 0 bases and J by 0 bases, with 6 bases between them. CDR3 protein: CASSDSGGSGANVLTF. For the CDR3, the DNA is TGTGCCAGCAGTGACTCAGGGGGCTCTGGGGCCAACGTCCTGACTTTC.

The J gene is TRBJ1-3, the V gene TRBV19; D is unresolved. CDR3 length: 11 amino acids. Germline-derived CDR1 and CDR2 are LNHDA and SQIVND (reference sequence). V shed 6 bases and J shed 7 bases, with 7 bases lying between them. CDR3: CASRHSNTIYF. The CDR3 DNA is TGTGCCAGTAGACATTCGAACACCATATATTTT.

This chain uses TRBV30 with TRBJ1-1; D perhaps matches TRBD1 (6 bases). The CDR3 has 16 residues. Trimming shortened V by 5 bases and J by 2 bases, and 21 bases separated the two germline ends. CDR1 and CDR2 (germline): GTSNPN, SVGIG (reference sequence). As DNA, the CDR3 is TGTGCCTGGCTTAACAGGGAGGGAGAGAAAAACACTGAAGCTTTCTTT. The encoded protein is CAWLNREGEKNTEAFF.

The rearrangement links TRBV30 to TRBJ1-1; TRBD1 might be the D (5 bases). V lost 5 bases to trimming and J lost 7 bases, with 14 bases between them. CDR1 and CDR2 (germline): GTSNPN, SVGIG (reference sequence). The CDR3 has 12 amino acids. This CDR3 is CAWWEGGGEAFF. CDR3 sequence (DNA): TGTGCCTGGTGGGAGGGTGGGGGTGAAGCTTTCTTT.

The J gene is TRBJ1-5, the V gene TRBV19; tentative D call: TRBD1 (5 bases). Germline V lookup: CDR1 LNHDA, CDR2 SQIVND (reference sequence). With 7 bases removed from V and 5 bases from J, the gap between germline ends came to 21 bases. There are 16 residues in the CDR3. CDR3 sequence (DNA): TGTGCCAGTACCGAGCGGGACCAAGCGGGTTATCAGCCCCAGCATTTT. Encoded protein: CASTERDQAGYQPQHF.

This rearrangement joins TRBV18 to TRBJ1-1; D not certain. The V gene's germline CDR1 is KGHSH and CDR2 LQKENI. The CDR3 covers 14 residues. Trimming shortened V by 3 bases and J by 1 base, and 9 bases separated the two germline ends. CDR3 sequence (DNA): TGTGCCAGCTCACCGGCACAGAGGAACACTGAAGCTTTCTTT. Translated: CASSPAQRNTEAFF. Variable domain in full (rest from reference TRBV18 and TRBJ1-1): NAGVMQNPRHLVRRRGQEARLRCSPMKGHSHVYWYRQLPEEGLKFMVYLQKENIIDESGMPKERFSAEFPKEGPSILRIQQVVRGDSAAYFCASSPAQRNTEAFFGQGTRLTVV.

The J gene is TRBJ1-2, the V gene TRBV29-1; D is possibly TRBD1 (6 bases). The CDR3 extends over 13 amino acids. Germline values: CDR1 SQVTM, CDR2 ANQGSEA. Trimming cost V 7 bases and J 4 bases, with 16 bases left between them. The CDR3 DNA reads TGCAGCGCCGTGGTGGGGGGGCCCTATGGCTACACCTTC. Encoded protein: CSAVVGGPYGYTF. Together with reference TRBV29-1 and TRBJ1-2, the CDR3 gives the full variable domain: SAVISQKPSRDICQRGTSLTIQCQVDSQVTMMFWYRQQPGQSLTLIATANQGSEATYESGFVIDKFPISRPNLTFSTLTVSNMSPEDSSIYLCSAVVGGPYGYTFGSGTRLTVV.

The rearrangement links TRBV28 to TRBJ1-2; no clear D. V shed 3 bases and J shed 4 bases, with 9 bases lying between them. This CDR3 is built from 13 residues. The V gene's germline CDR1 is MDHEN and CDR2 SYDVKM. The CDR3 protein is CASSLAGVYGYTF. The CDR3 nucleotides read TGTGCCAGCAGTTTGGCAGGTGTCTATGGCTACACCTTC.

The CDR3, as DNA: TGTGCCAGCAGCCACCGGGACAGGAGTCACAATGAGCAGTTCTTC. It encodes CASSHRDRSHNEQFF. The chain couples TRBV9 to TRBJ2-1; TRBD1 aligns across 8 bases. Germline trimming cut 4 bases from V and 5 bases from J; bases unmatched to any gene: 8. The CDR3 covers 15 residues. Germline-derived CDR1 and CDR2 are SGDLS and YYNGEE.

The V gene is TRBV30, the J gene TRBJ1-3; D is unclear. The germline V gene has CDR1 GTSNPN and CDR2 SVGIG (reference sequence). This CDR3 is 13 amino acids long. The V end lost 0 bases, the J end lost 3 bases, and 6 bases lay between the germline ends. The CDR3 region has the DNA TGTGCCTGGAGTGTAGGCGGTGGAAACACCATATATTTT. This encodes CAWSVGGGNTIYF.

V gene TRBV11-2 combines with J gene TRBJ2-5; 10 positions match TRBD2. CDR3 length equals 15 residues. The ends lost 6 bases at V and 1 base at J; junction bases unmatched: 5. Germline assignment: CDR1 SGHAT and CDR2 FQNNGV. The CDR3 region is CASSVAGGFQETQYF. The CDR3 DNA reads TGTGCCAGCAGTGTAGCGGGGGGTTTCCAAGAGACCCAGTACTTC. Full variable domain (outside the CDR3, taken from reference TRBV11-2 and TRBJ2-5): EAGVAQSPRYKIIEKRQSVAFWCNPISGHATLYWYQQILGQGPKLLIQFQNNGVVDDSQLPKDRFSAERLKGVDSTLKIQPAKLEDSAVYLCASSVAGGFQETQYFGPGTRLLVL.

In DNA, the CDR3 is TGTGCCAGCTCACCAACGACAGGGAATCCCAATGAGCAGTTCTTC. It is translated as CASSPTTGNPNEQFF. This chain connects TRBV18 to TRBJ2-1, with 7 nucleotides matching TRBD1. Germline CDR1 KGHSH, CDR2 LQKENI. V trimming: 2 bases; J trimming: 6 bases; junction bases outside the gene matches: 7. The length of the CDR3 is 15 residues. Full variable domain (missing parts from reference TRBV18 and TRBJ2-1): NAGVMQNPRHLVRRRGQEARLRCSPMKGHSHVYWYRQLPEEGLKFMVYLQKENIIDESGMPKERFSAEFPKEGPSILRIQQVVRGDSAAYFCASSPTTGNPNEQFFGPGTRLTVL.

The chain couples TRBV6-1 to TRBJ2-5, with TRBD2 matching 8 bases. V gave up 6 bases and J gave up 7 bases; unmatched junction bases: 13. The CDR3 totals 15 residues. CDR1 and CDR2 (germline): MNHNS, SASEGT. The CDR3, as DNA: TGTGCCAGCAGACAGAGCGGGGGAAGTATAGGGACCCAGTACTTC. Protein product: CASRQSGGSIGTQYF.

This rearrangement joins TRBV18 to TRBJ1-1, with 11 bases that match TRBD1. The CDR3 is 15 amino acids. Germline values: CDR1 KGHSH, CDR2 LQKENI. V lost 4 bases and J lost 1; bases outside the gene matches: 2. CDR3 in amino acids: CASSLGQGENTEAFF. In DNA form, the CDR3 reads TGTGCCAGCTCACTGGGACAGGGGGAGAACACTGAAGCTTTCTTT.